Following are 12 T cell receptor beta chains from one sample sequenced in a study of cytomegalovirus exposure and HLA in healthy donors (dated by TCRdb to about 2017). The library was built by means of the immunoSEQ multiplex PCR assay. For the multiplex PCR, a mixture combining 60 forward primers for TCR Vbeta segments and 13 reverse primers for TCR Jbeta segments was used. TCRdb holds this immuneACCESS table with in-frame rearrangements only. Some clones are missing; in checked studies, unresolved V genes explain under half, and the rest has no known cause. The table for this sample records some 30,000 clones. 4.5% of the sample is held by the ten biggest clonotypes. The sequencing input was PBMCs. The receptors derive from a woman in her thirties or forties in good health and CMV-seropositive.

The chain combines TRBV5-1 with TRBJ2-7; D perhaps matches TRBD2 (5 bases). Between the trimmed V and J ends, which lost 1 base and 1 base, there was a span of 9 bases. Germline CDR1 reads SGHRS; CDR2 reads YFSETQ. The CDR3 runs 14 residues. CDR3 sequence: CASSLSGISYEQYF. The CDR3 nucleotides are TGCGCCAGCAGCTTGAGCGGAATTTCCTACGAGCAGTACTTC.

Concerning this clone: The junction departs from germline at one end; a sequencing error may be responsible. This chain connects TRBV7-2 to TRBJ1-1; 7 bases align to TRBD1. The germline gives CDR1 SGHTA, CDR2 FQGNSA. The CDR3 totals 15 residues. The CDR3 region is CASSPAVKGATEDFF. As DNA, the CDR3 is TGTGCCAGCAGCCCCGCGGTAAAGGGGGCGACTGAAGATTTCTTT.

The gene calls are TRBV30 and TRBJ2-5; D is perhaps TRBD2 (5 bases). V was shortened by 8 bases and J by 1 base, with 11 bases between the two germline ends. This CDR3 comprises 12 residues. Germline V gene data show CDR1 as GTSNPN and CDR2 as SVGIG (reference sequence). CDR3 residues: CAGGSAQETQYF. As DNA, the CDR3 is TGTGCCGGAGGTAGCGCCCAAGAGACCCAGTACTTC.

The chain couples TRBV30 to TRBJ2-5, with a weak D call TRBD2 (6 bases). V gave up 0 bases and J gave up 5 bases, with 13 bases separating them. Germline assignment: CDR1 GTSNPN and CDR2 SVGIG (reference sequence). CDR3 length equals 14 residues. CDR3 DNA sequence: TGTGCCTGGAGTGTAATGGGGGGAAGGGAGACCCAGTACTTC. Protein sequence: CAWSVMGGRETQYF.

The V and J genes are TRBV5-1 and TRBJ1-1; possible D gene TRBD1, 5 bases. CDR3 length: 14 residues. The V end was cut by 5 bases, the J end by 3 bases, with 14 bases between. Germline V gene data show CDR1 as SGHRS and CDR2 as YFSETQ. CDR3 coding DNA: TGCGCCAGCAGTGGACAACCTCGGGACACTGAAGCTTTCTTT. It is translated as CASSGQPRDTEAFF.

CDR3 protein: CASGKSDRDRIYGYTF. For the CDR3, the DNA is TGTGCCAGCGGGAAGTCGGACAGGGACCGAATCTATGGCTACACCTTC. The chain joins TRBV7-9 to TRBJ1-2; 8 bases are a match to TRBD1. Germline V gene data show CDR1 as SEHNR and CDR2 as FQNEAQ (reference sequence). This CDR3 comprises 16 residues. V was pared by 8 bases and J by 4 bases, with 15 bases of the junction left unmatched.

The chain is built from TRBV18 and TRBJ1-5; D uncertain. V was trimmed by 2 bases and J by 6 bases, leaving 14 bases between them. There are 15 residues in the CDR3. CDR1 KGHSH and CDR2 LQKENI come from the germline V gene. In nucleotides, the CDR3 is TGTGCCAGCTCACCAGGGGAGGGTTCCGGTCAGCCCCAGCATTTT. Its protein is CASSPGEGSGQPQHF.

The chain recombines TRBV28 with TRBJ1-1; D is uncertain. The CDR3 extends over 15 amino acids. Germline assignment: CDR1 MDHEN and CDR2 SYDVKM. The V gene lost 6 bases and the J gene lost 0 bases, with 14 bases spanning the gap. For the CDR3, the DNA is TGTGCCAGCAGCCCTCCGGGAGTCATGAACACTGAAGCTTTCTTT. This codes for CASSPPGVMNTEAFF.

The J gene is TRBJ1-5, the V gene TRBV5-4; possible D gene TRBD1, 6 bases. The CDR3 has 14 amino acids. V was trimmed by 0 bases and J by 2 bases, leaving 6 bases between them. CDR1 and CDR2 from the germline V gene are SGHNT and YYREEE (reference sequence). The CDR3 sequence is CASSLAGGNQPQHF. The DNA for the CDR3 is TGTGCCAGCAGCTTGGCAGGGGGCAATCAGCCCCAGCATTTT. Drawing the rest from reference TRBV5-4 and TRBJ1-5, the complete variable domain is ETGVTQSPTHLIKTRGQQVTLRCSSQSGHNTVSWYQQALGQGPQFIFQYYREEENGRGNFPPRFSGLQFPNYSSELNVNALELDDSALYLCASSLAGGNQPQHFGDGTRLSIL.

This chain connects TRBV6-5 to TRBJ2-3; 7 bases align to TRBD2. V shed 4 bases, J shed 6 bases, and the junction held 13 bases outside the gene matches. This CDR3 spans 16 amino acids. Germline V gene lookup returns CDR1 MNHEY and CDR2 SVGAGI. The CDR3: CASSWNPTREGDTQYF. CDR3 nucleotide sequence: TGTGCCAGCAGTTGGAATCCTACTAGGGAGGGGGATACGCAGTATTTT.

The chain carries TRBV6-1 and TRBJ1-3; TRBD1 agrees at 8 bases. Trimming removed 4 bases from V and 2 bases from J; junction bases left unmatched: 4. The CDR3 loop spans 15 amino acids. Germline V gene sequence: CDR1 MNHNS, CDR2 SASEGT. DNA for the CDR3: TGTGCCAGCAGTGCCGGACAGGGCCCTGGAAACACCATATATTTT. Its protein is CASSAGQGPGNTIYF.

The gene calls are TRBV7-2 and TRBJ2-7; possible D gene TRBD1, 5 bases. The germline V gene has CDR1 SGHTA and CDR2 FQGNSA. Trimming cost V 5 bases and J 7 bases, with 15 bases left between them. CDR3 length: 13 residues. CDR3 in amino acids: CASSPPPQGEQYF. In nucleotides, the CDR3 is TGTGCCAGCAGCCCTCCCCCCCAGGGTGAGCAGTACTTC.